Sequencing of this T cell receptor (beta chain) was carried out in a study of CD8 T cells in ankylosing spondylitis. Findings and caveats of the study: Disease-linked clones were found to be CD8+ and relatively rare in peripheral blood. Ankylosing spondylitis blood appeared to carry a characteristic TCR beta motif of several highly homologous variants. Matched ankylosing spondylitis synovial fluid reportedly showed significant enrichment of disease-linked clones. Prior work had noted some motif variants in reactive arthritis blood and synovial fluid.

Libraries of TCR beta came from quantitative 5'-RACE with molecular barcodes. TCRdb re-called the 5' RACE reads through MiXCR, storing one row per CDR3 protein. The sample lists some 800,000 distinct CDR3 sequences, over 9.5% occurring once. Many counts were recorded for this clonotype. Its antigen is undetermined. Germline CDR1 reads MNHNS; CDR2 reads SASEGT. Between the trimmed V and J ends, which lost 7 bases and 0 bases, there was a span of 15 bases. This CDR3 contains 15 residues. The genes are TRBV6-1 and TRBJ1-1, with unresolved D. The sample taken for sequencing was blood, either unsorted or a sorted T cell fraction (not recorded which). The receptor was derived from a male donor with ankylosing spondylitis. The CDR3 bases are TGTGCCAGCAAGTACAGACTTTCTATGAACACTGAAGCTTTCTTT. It is translated as CASKYRLSMNTEAFF.